The 11 T cell receptor beta chains in this list originate from one sample, sequenced in a study of CXCR3-negative and CXCR3-positive naive CD8 T cells. Libraries were UMI-labeled 5' RACE TRB cDNA. TCRdb re-called the 5' RACE reads and shows each CDR3 protein once, DNA omitted. Its clone listing holds around 140,000 distinct CDR3 sequences. Findings and caveats of the study: CXCR3-negative naive cells had less hydrophobic TRB CDR3s than did CXCR3-positive naive cells.

No cognate antigen is known for these TCRs. The source material was naive CXCR3+ CD8+ T cells from blood. Subset in this sample: CD45RO-CCR7+CD27+CD95- naive CD8+ T cells expressing CXCR3 (TNR3+). These receptors all stem from a human donor in good health. Some clones in this sample may be carry-over from other donors' samples.

This chain connects TRBV5-1 to TRBJ2-7; TCRdb's D gene call, TRBD2, goes unchecked for lack of DNA. CDR1 is SGHRS and CDR2 is YFSETQ in the germline V gene. The CDR3 loop spans 16 amino acids. The CDR3 sequence is CASSLLFLAGAHEQYF.

The chain links TRBV20-1 to TRBJ2-3; TCRdb picks TRBD2, but there is no DNA to check that call. Germline-derived CDR1 and CDR2 are DFQATT and SNEGSKA (reference sequence). The CDR3 totals 15 residues. The CDR3: CSAGTSGRIADTQYF.

The chain recombines TRBV3-1 with TRBJ2-2. Germline CDR1 is LGHDT and CDR2 is YNNKEL (reference sequence). CDR3 length: 12 residues. CDR3 protein: CGSETEAGELFF.

This sequence joins TRBV27 and TRBJ2-1; the D call from TCRdb, TRBD2, cannot be confirmed without DNA. Germline-derived CDR1 and CDR2 are MNHEY and SMNVEV (reference sequence). The CDR3 contains 15 residues. This chain's CDR3 is CASSLLAGSYNEQFF.

The V and J genes are TRBV7-9 and TRBJ2-6; TCRdb reports TRBD2, a call that lacks DNA to check it against. Germline lookup yields CDR1 SEHNR and CDR2 FQNEAQ (reference sequence). The CDR3 runs to 18 residues. This CDR3 is CTAAFGWDSSSGANVLTF.

This chain joins TRBV29-1 and TRBJ2-5; TCRdb returns TRBD1, unconfirmable since there is no DNA. The CDR3 consists of 14 residues. The V gene's germline CDR1 is SQVTM and CDR2 ANQGSEA. CDR3 sequence: CSVEYTGGQETQYF.

The chain is built from TRBV21-1 and TRBJ2-1. TRBV21-1 is labeled a pseudogene. The CDR3 extends over 12 amino acids. The CDR3 sequence: CASSLLNDEQFF.

The rearrangement joins TRBV7-2 to TRBJ2-5. Per germline, CDR1 SGHTA and CDR2 FQGNSA. This CDR3 comprises 17 residues. CDR3 protein: CASSLSSFRGSQETQYF.

This chain uses TRBV25-1 with TRBJ1-1; with no DNA, the TCRdb D assignment of TRBD1 cannot be verified. Germline assignment: CDR1 MGHDK and CDR2 SYGVNS. The CDR3 has 15 amino acids. This CDR3 reads CASSGRRGAGTEAFF.

The chain recombines TRBV30 with TRBJ2-7; TCRdb designates TRBD2, a call that cannot be tested without DNA. CDR3 length equals 13 residues. CDR1 and CDR2 (germline): GTSNPN, SVGIG (reference sequence). CDR3 residues: CAWSVGPWYEQYF. The variable domain in full, completed from reference TRBV30 and TRBJ2-7, reads SQTIHQWPATLVQPVGSPLSLECTVEGTSNPNLYWYRQAAGRGLQLLFYSVGIGQISSEVPQNLSASRPQDRQFILSSKKLLLSDSGFYLCAWSVGPWYEQYFGPGTRLTVT.

J is TRBJ2-3 and V is TRBV7-2; TCRdb calls TRBD1, which cannot be checked without DNA. CDR1 and CDR2 from the germline V gene are SGHTA and FQGNSA. The CDR3 length is 15 residues. The chain's CDR3 is CASSLSRVYADTQYF.